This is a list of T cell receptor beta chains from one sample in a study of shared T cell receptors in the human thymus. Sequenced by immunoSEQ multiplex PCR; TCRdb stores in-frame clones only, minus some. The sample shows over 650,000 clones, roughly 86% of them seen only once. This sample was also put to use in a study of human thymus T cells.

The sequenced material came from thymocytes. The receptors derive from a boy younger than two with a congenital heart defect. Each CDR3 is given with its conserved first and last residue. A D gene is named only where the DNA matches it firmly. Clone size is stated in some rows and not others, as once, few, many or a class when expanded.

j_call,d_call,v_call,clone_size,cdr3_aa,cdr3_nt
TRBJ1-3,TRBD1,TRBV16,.,CASSQSENRRTGSLNGNTIYF,TGTGCCAGCAGCCAATCTGAAAATCGGAGGACAGGGAGTTTGAATGGAAACACCATATATTTT
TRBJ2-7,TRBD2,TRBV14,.,CASSPERDDYEQYF,TGTGCCAGCAGCCCGGAGCGGGACGACTACGAGCAGTACTTC
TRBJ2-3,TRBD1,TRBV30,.,CAWRGGQGGGTDTQYF,TGTGCCTGGAGGGGAGGACAGGGGGGAGGTACAGATACGCAGTATTTT
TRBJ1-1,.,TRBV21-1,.,CASSKESPLNTEAFF,TGTGCCAGCAGCAAAGAGAGTCCGTTAAACACTGAAGCTTTCTTT
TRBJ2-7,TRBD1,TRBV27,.,CASSFTLDRTYSYEQYF,TGTGCCAGCAGTTTCACCCTGGACAGGACCTACTCCTACGAGCAGTACTTC
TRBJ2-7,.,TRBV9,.,CASSAEQGIDYEQYF,TGTGCCAGCAGCGCCGAACAGGGAATTGACTACGAGCAGTACTTC
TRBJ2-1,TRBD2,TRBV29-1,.,CSVHRTSGRSYNEQFF,TGCAGCGTCCACAGGACTAGCGGGAGGTCCTACAATGAGCAGTTCTTC
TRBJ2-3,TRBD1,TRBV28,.,CASRQAGTGTQYF,TGTGCCAGCAGGCAAGCCGGGACAGGTACACAGTATTTT
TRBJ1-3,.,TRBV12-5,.,CASGLVLRQNSGNTIYF,TGTGCTAGTGGTTTGGTACTGCGGCAGAACTCTGGAAACACCATATATTTT
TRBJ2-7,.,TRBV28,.,CASHEREDEQYF,TGTGCCAGCCACGAAAGAGAGGATGAGCAGTACTTC
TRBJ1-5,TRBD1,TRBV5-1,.,CASSLLPGGSQPQHF,TGCGCCAGCAGCTTGTTGCCAGGGGGCTCTCAGCCCCAGCATTTT
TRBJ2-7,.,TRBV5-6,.,CASSCPSSYEQYF,TGTGCCAGCAGCTGTCCAAGCTCCTACGAGCAGTACTTC
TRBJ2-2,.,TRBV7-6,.,CASSKRQLNTGELFF,TGTGCCAGCAGCAAGAGACAGCTAAACACCGGGGAGCTGTTTTTT
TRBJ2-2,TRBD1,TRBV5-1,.,CASSLVKILTGGSGELFF,TGCGCCAGCAGCTTGGTGAAAATCCTTACAGGGGGCTCCGGGGAGCTGTTTTTT
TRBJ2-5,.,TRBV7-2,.,CASSLGSRGQETQYF,TGTGCCAGCAGCTTAGGGTCTCGCGGCCAAGAGACCCAGTACTTC
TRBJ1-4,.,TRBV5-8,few,CASSMRSNEKLFF,TGTGCCAGCAGCATGAGATCTAATGAAAAACTGTTTTTT
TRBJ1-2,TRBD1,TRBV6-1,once,CASSAEDRGSVTGGYTF,TGTGCCAGCAGTGCCGAGGACAGGGGGTCGGTGACAGGTGGCTACACCTTC
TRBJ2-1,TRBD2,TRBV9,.,CASSPPGTRSHNEQFF,TGTGCCAGCAGCCCCCCCGGGACTAGGAGCCACAATGAGCAGTTCTTC
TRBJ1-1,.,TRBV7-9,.,CASSPVLGAGATEAFF,TGTGCCAGCAGCCCCGTCTTAGGGGCAGGGGCCACTGAAGCTTTCTTT
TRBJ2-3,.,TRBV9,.,CASSSLVVEEDTQYF,TGTGCCAGCAGCTCCCTAGTTGTCGAGGAAGATACGCAGTATTTT
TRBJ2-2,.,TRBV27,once,CASSLPGPNTGELFF,TGTGCCAGCAGTTTACCAGGCCCGAACACCGGGGAGCTGTTTTTT
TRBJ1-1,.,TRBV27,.,CASSPRDWELTEAFF,TGTGCCAGCAGTCCCCGGGATTGGGAATTAACTGAAGCTTTCTTT
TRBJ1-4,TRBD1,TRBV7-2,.,CASSLDRDRGSEKLFF,TGTGCCAGCAGCTTAGACCGGGACAGGGGTAGTGAAAAACTGTTTTTT
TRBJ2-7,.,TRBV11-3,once,CASSGGDSYEQYF,TGTGCCAGCAGCGGAGGAGACTCCTACGAGCAGTACTTC
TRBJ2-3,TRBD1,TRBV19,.,CASSIPGQGPRGTDTQYF,TGTGCCAGTAGTATACCGGGACAGGGTCCGAGAGGCACAGATACGCAGTATTTT
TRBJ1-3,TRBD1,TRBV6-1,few,CASKWGQPSGNTIYF,TGTGCCAGCAAGTGGGGACAGCCCTCTGGAAACACCATATATTTT
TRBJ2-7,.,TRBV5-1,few,CASSLAGMIPGVYEQYF,TGCGCCAGCAGCTTGGCCGGGATGATTCCCGGAGTCTACGAGCAGTACTTC
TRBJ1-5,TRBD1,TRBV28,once,CLTSQGASNQPQHF,TGCCTCACCTCACAGGGGGCGAGTAATCAGCCCCAGCATTTT
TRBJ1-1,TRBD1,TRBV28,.,CASSAQGYRGTEAFF,TGTGCCAGCAGCGCACAGGGGTATCGAGGGACTGAAGCTTTCTTT
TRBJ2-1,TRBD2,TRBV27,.,CASSPLFRLAGSAGYNEQFF,TGTGCCAGCAGTCCCCTTTTCAGGCTAGCGGGGTCCGCAGGCTACAATGAGCAGTTCTTC
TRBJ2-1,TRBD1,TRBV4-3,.,CASSRKTGTGGTPPPNEQFF,TGCGCCAGCAGCCGGAAAACCGGGACAGGGGGCACCCCGCCACCGAATGAGCAGTTCTTC
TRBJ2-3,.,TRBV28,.,CASSLKLTSTDTQYF,TGTGCCAGCAGTTTAAAACTGACTAGCACAGATACGCAGTATTTT
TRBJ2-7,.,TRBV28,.,CASSPGREYEQYF,TGTGCCAGCAGTCCCGGTAGAGAATACGAGCAGTACTTC
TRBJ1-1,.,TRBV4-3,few,CASSQDTDWKDEAFF,TGCGCCAGCAGCCAAGACACAGATTGGAAGGATGAAGCTTTCTTT
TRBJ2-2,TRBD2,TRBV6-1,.,CASSELLRLAGRTGELFF,TGTGCCAGCAGTGAATTGCTGAGACTAGCGGGTCGAACCGGGGAGCTGTTTTTT
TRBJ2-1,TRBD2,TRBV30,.,CAWSITSGMLSNEQFF,TGTGCCTGGAGTATCACTAGCGGGATGCTCTCGAATGAGCAGTTCTTC